The clone carrying this T cell receptor (beta chain) was observed a few times. The target antigen is unknown. These data originate in a study of cytomegalovirus exposure and HLA in healthy donors. For the study at large: Within an early data release were about 85 million unique TCRs drawn from HLA-typed donors. Study findings and constraints: CMV antigen specificity of a few CMV-associated chains was confirmed in vitro. Whilst most TCR sequences proved rare, a subset of public TCRs occurred across many donors. In a later analysis, HLA-associated beta chains showed higher expansion and lower generation probabilities than comparable chains.

The PCR had 60 Vbeta and 13 Jbeta primers. Clones were sequenced by immunoSEQ multiplex PCR, and TCRdb holds only the in-frame ones, with some missing. The sample consists of about 130,000 clones, 78% of them appearing once. This receptor was taken from a middle-aged man in good health and CMV-seronegative. The sample comprised PBMCs.

CDR3: CASSLSGANEQFF. DNA of the CDR3: TGTGCCAGCAGTTTATCAGGGGCGAATGAGCAGTTCTTC. V is TRBV27 and J is TRBJ2-1; D might be TRBD1 (5 bases). Germline V gives CDR1 MNHEY, CDR2 SMNVEV (reference sequence). V dropped 0 bases and J dropped 7 bases, with 7 bases sitting between them. The CDR3 runs to 13 residues.